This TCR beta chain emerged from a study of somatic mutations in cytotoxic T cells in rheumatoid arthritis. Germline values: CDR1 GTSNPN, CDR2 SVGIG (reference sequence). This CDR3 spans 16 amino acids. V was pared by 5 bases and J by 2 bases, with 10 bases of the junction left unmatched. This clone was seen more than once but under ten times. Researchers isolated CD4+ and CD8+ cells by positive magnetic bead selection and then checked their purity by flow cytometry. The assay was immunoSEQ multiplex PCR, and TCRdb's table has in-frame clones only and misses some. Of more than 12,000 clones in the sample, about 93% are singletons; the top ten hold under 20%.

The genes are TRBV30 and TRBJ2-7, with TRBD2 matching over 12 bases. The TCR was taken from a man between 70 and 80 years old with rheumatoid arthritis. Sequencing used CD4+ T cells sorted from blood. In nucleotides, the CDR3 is TGTGCCTGGGGTGCCTTTCGGACTAGCGGGGCCTACGAGCAGTACTTC. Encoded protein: CAWGAFRTSGAYEQYF.